Presented here are 23 T cell receptor beta chains from one specimen sequenced in a study of PD-1 blockade in classical Hodgkin lymphoma. The protocol was immunoSEQ multiplex PCR, while the TCRdb copy is restricted to in-frame clones and leaves out a portion. This table holds some 100,000 clones, roughly 92% found once. All patients relapsed after autologous stem cell transplantation, and brentuximab vedotin exposure varied. The sequencing here drew on peripheral blood mononuclear cells (PBMCs), taken at baseline. These receptors all stem from a human donor with classical Hodgkin lymphoma.

V and J are TRBV19 and TRBJ2-6; 7 nucleotides align to TRBD1. V lost 4 bases and J lost 8; bases outside the gene matches: 5. Germline V gene sequence: CDR1 LNHDA, CDR2 SQIVND (reference sequence). The CDR3 contains 14 residues. CDR3 sequence reads: CASSTTQGTNVLTF. As DNA, the CDR3 is TGTGCCAGTAGTACTACACAGGGGACCAACGTCCTGACTTTC.

The chain employs TRBV7-3 and TRBJ2-1; 7 nucleotides match TRBD1. J lost 5 bases, V lost 0 bases, and 10 bases had no gene match. Germline V gene data show CDR1 as SGHTA and CDR2 as FQGTGA. The CDR3 runs 17 residues. The chain's CDR3 is CASSLTRGDRANNEQFF. CDR3 nucleotide sequence: TGTGCCAGCAGCTTAACAAGGGGAGACAGGGCCAACAATGAGCAGTTCTTC.

CDR3 region: CASSISGTGGTGELFF. DNA of the CDR3: TGTGCCAGTAGTATTTCAGGGACAGGGGGGACCGGGGAGCTGTTTTTT. J is TRBJ2-2 and V is TRBV19; 11 nucleotides agree with TRBD1. The germline V gene has CDR1 LNHDA and CDR2 SQIVND (reference sequence). With V trimmed by 3 bases and J by 5 bases, 5 bases remained unmatched. The CDR3 spans 16 residues.

The rearrangement links TRBV4-2 to TRBJ1-2, with D uncertain. Looked up from germline, CDR1 is LGHNA and CDR2 is YNFKEQ. Trimming removed 7 bases at V and 0 bases at J, with 12 bases between. The CDR3 spans 14 residues. CDR3 residues: CASTAGGSNYGYTF. CDR3 nucleotide sequence: TGTGCCAGCACCGCCGGAGGGTCTAACTATGGCTACACCTTC.

The genes are TRBV11-2 and TRBJ2-1; perhaps TRBD1 as D (6 bases). The CDR3 is 12 residues long. Germline V gene sequence: CDR1 SGHAT, CDR2 FQNNGV. V was trimmed by 0 bases and J by 9 bases, leaving 6 bases between them. The CDR3 loop reads CASSLDRGEQFF. The CDR3 DNA is TGTGCCAGCAGCTTAGACAGGGGTGAGCAGTTCTTC.

J is TRBJ2-5 and V is TRBV27, with D maybe TRBD1 (5 bases). The CDR3 covers 16 residues. Trimming cost V 8 bases and J 1 base, with 20 bases left between them. CDR1 is MNHEY, CDR2 SMNVEV, per germline (reference sequence). CDR3 DNA: TGTGCCAGCGCCACAAGGGGTGGACGACCCCAAGAGACCCAGTACTTC. This sequence encodes CASATRGGRPQETQYF.

The V call is TRBV9, the J call TRBJ2-1; D ambiguous. Germline V gene lookup returns CDR1 SGDLS and CDR2 YYNGEE. This CDR3 is 15 amino acids long. Deletions cut 4 bases from V and 5 bases from J, with 16 bases between. The CDR3, as DNA: TGTGCCAGCAGCCTTCTGGGGTCTCGCCACAATGAGCAGTTCTTC. Its protein is CASSLLGSRHNEQFF.

This clone showed up just once. J is TRBJ2-3 and V is TRBV6-5; maybe TRBD2 (5 bases). Germline V gives CDR1 MNHEY, CDR2 SVGAGI. The CDR3 sequence is 15 residues long. The V end was cut by 8 bases, the J end by 2 bases, with 17 bases between. In DNA form, the CDR3 reads TGTGCCAGCTCGGGGTTTCCTAGGGACACAGATACGCAGTATTTT. It encodes CASSGFPRDTDTQYF.

The V and J genes are TRBV6-1 and TRBJ2-1; D might be TRBD1 (6 bases). The V end was cut by 8 bases, the J end by 7 bases, with 18 bases between. The germline CDR1 and CDR2 sequences are MNHNS and SASEGT. The CDR3 sequence is 14 residues long. Here the CDR3 DNA reads TGTGCCAGCCGTGCTCGGGACACCAAAAATGAGCAGTTCTTC. This codes for CASRARDTKNEQFF.

The V and J genes are TRBV28 and TRBJ2-2; 7 bases are a match to TRBD2. Germline V gene sequence: CDR1 MDHEN, CDR2 SYDVKM. The CDR3 runs to 17 residues. Trimming cost V 8 bases and J 0 bases; bases outside gene matches: 12. DNA for the CDR3: TGTGCCAGCCTAAAGCTCCTAGCGGTTCCGAACACCGGGGAGCTGTTTTTT. As protein: CASLKLLAVPNTGELFF. The full variable domain, rest sourced from reference TRBV28 and TRBJ2-2, is DVKVTQSSRYLVKRTGEKVFLECVQDMDHENMFWYRQDPGLGLRLIYFSYDVKMKEKGDIPEGYSVSREKKERFSLILESASTNQTSMYLCASLKLLAVPNTGELFFGEGSRLTVL.

CDR3 residues: CATSKARDTIPQHF. The CDR3 DNA follows: TGTGCCACCAGCAAAGCCCGGGACACCATCCCCCAGCATTTT. V gene TRBV15 combines with J gene TRBJ1-5, with D perhaps TRBD1 (6 bases). Germline values: CDR1 LNHNV, CDR2 YYDKDF (reference sequence). V gave up 4 bases and J gave up 10 bases, with 17 bases separating them. This CDR3 region has 14 residues.

This clone was seen a single time. The chain combines TRBV7-2 with TRBJ2-4, with 7 bases identical to TRBD2. The V segment lost 3 bases and the J segment 9 bases; nucleotides outside the gene matches: 2. The germline gives CDR1 SGHTA, CDR2 FQGNSA. The CDR3 has 12 residues. CDR3 residues: CASSFGEGIQYF. The CDR3 bases are TGTGCCAGCAGCTTCGGGGAGGGCATTCAGTACTTC.

The table lists this clone with a count of one. This chain joins TRBV5-1 and TRBJ2-7, with D perhaps TRBD1 (5 bases). V was cut by 2 bases and J by 3 bases, with 6 bases left in between. The CDR3 has 12 amino acids. CDR1 is SGHRS and CDR2 is YFSETQ in the germline V gene. DNA of the CDR3: TGCGCCAGCAGCTTCGACAGCTACGAGCAGTACTTC. Its protein is CASSFDSYEQYF.

The chain employs TRBV11-2 and TRBJ2-1; TRBD2 matches 10 bases. After removal of 6 bases from V and 6 bases from J, the junction contained 5 bases not matched to a gene. The CDR3 length is 14 residues. Germline V gene lookup returns CDR1 SGHAT and CDR2 FQNNGV. CDR3 coding DNA: TGTGCCAGCAGAGGGCTAGCGGGAGTCAATGAGCAGTTCTTC. Residues: CASRGLAGVNEQFF.

This chain connects TRBV28 to TRBJ1-1; 7 bases are shared with TRBD1. The CDR3 is 15 residues long. V gave up 5 bases and J gave up 0 bases; unmatched junction bases: 6. CDR1 is MDHEN and CDR2 is SYDVKM in the germline V gene. CDR3 protein: CASSQRQGVNTEAFF. DNA of the CDR3: TGTGCCAGCAGTCAAAGACAGGGCGTGAACACTGAAGCTTTCTTT.

The chain links TRBV6-1 to TRBJ2-1, with D perhaps TRBD2 (6 bases). The CDR3 has 14 residues. V lost 10 bases to trimming and J lost 0 bases, with 13 bases between them. The V gene's germline CDR1 is MNHNS and CDR2 SASEGT. This CDR3 is CAIRLSGSYNEQFF. The CDR3 DNA reads TGTGCCATACGACTTAGCGGCTCCTACAATGAGCAGTTCTTC.

The chain joins TRBV6-1 to TRBJ2-3; 9 bases align to TRBD1. Germline V gives CDR1 MNHNS, CDR2 SASEGT. With V trimmed by 11 bases and J by 3 bases, 12 bases remained unmatched. This CDR3 region has 15 residues. The CDR3 DNA follows: TGTGCCGGGCTGCCGGACAGGGGAAAGACAGATACGCAGTATTTT. Amino acids: CAGLPDRGKTDTQYF.

V gene TRBV28 combines with J gene TRBJ2-5; D possibly corresponds to TRBD2 (5 bases). The germline gives CDR1 MDHEN, CDR2 SYDVKM. Trimming cost V 3 bases and J 3 bases, with 17 bases left between them. The CDR3 is 16 residues long. The CDR3 nucleotides are TGTGCCAGCAGTTTGGTGGTCGGACCACTAGAAGAGACCCAGTACTTC. This encodes CASSLVVGPLEETQYF.

The CDR3 coding sequence is TGTGCCAGCAGTTTAGAGTTGTGGGCGGAAGGGGGGGCTGCAAATAGCAATCAGCCCCAGCATTTT. Its protein is CASSLELWAEGGAANSNQPQHF. V and J are TRBV28 and TRBJ1-5; D may be TRBD1 (6 bases). Trimming took off 2 bases at V and 0 bases at J, with 29 bases between the two ends. This CDR3 has 22 amino acids. Germline V lookup: CDR1 MDHEN, CDR2 SYDVKM.

The chain joins TRBV9 to TRBJ2-5; 13 nucleotides match TRBD2. Looked up from germline, CDR1 is SGDLS and CDR2 is YYNGEE. The CDR3 runs 17 residues. The junction had 8 bases not matched to a gene; V was cut back by 0 bases and J by 6 bases. The CDR3 nucleotides read TGTGCCAGCAGCGTAGATGGACTAGCGGGAGTTAGAAAGACCCAGTACTTC. This translates into CASSVDGLAGVRKTQYF.

This clone was recorded once. The chain carries TRBV30 and TRBJ1-4, with D perhaps matching TRBD1 (5 bases). The CDR3 contains 12 residues. CDR1 and CDR2 (germline): GTSNPN, SVGIG (reference sequence). Trimming took 5 bases from V and 8 from J, leaving 12 bases between them. The CDR3 DNA is TGTGCCTGGGAGGACACTAGAGAAAAACTGTTTTTT. This encodes CAWEDTREKLFF.

As DNA, the CDR3 is TGTGCCAGCAGTTTACCGAGTCAGGAGGGAAACTATGGCTACACCTTC. It translates to CASSLPSQEGNYGYTF. The V gene is TRBV28, the J gene TRBJ1-2; D is ambiguous. The germline gives CDR1 MDHEN, CDR2 SYDVKM. This CDR3 spans 16 amino acids. The ends were cut back, 2 bases at V and 2 bases at J, with 15 bases in the middle.

The CDR3 here is CASSEHYEQYF. The CDR3 region has the DNA TGTGCCAGCAGTGAACACTACGAGCAGTACTTC. This sequence joins TRBV6-1 and TRBJ2-7, with D unresolved. The length of the CDR3 is 11 residues. Between the trimmed V and J ends, which lost 2 bases and 3 bases, there was a span of 2 bases. CDR1 is MNHNS and CDR2 is SASEGT in the germline V gene.